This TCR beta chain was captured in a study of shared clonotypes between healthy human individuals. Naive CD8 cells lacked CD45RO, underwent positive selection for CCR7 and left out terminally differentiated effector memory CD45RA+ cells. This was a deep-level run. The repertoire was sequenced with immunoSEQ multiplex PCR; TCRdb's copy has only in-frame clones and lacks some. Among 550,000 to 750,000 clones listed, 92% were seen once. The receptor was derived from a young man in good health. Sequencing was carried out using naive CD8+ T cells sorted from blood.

CDR3 sequence: CASSETAGVLYNEQFF. The CDR3 nucleotides are TGCGCCAGCAGTGAGACAGCGGGAGTCCTCTACAATGAGCAGTTCTTC. This rearrangement joins TRBV10-1 to TRBJ2-1; 8 nucleotides agree with TRBD2. CDR3 size: 16 residues. Per germline, CDR1 WNHNN and CDR2 SYGVQD (reference sequence). The ends lost 2 bases at V and 3 bases at J; junction bases unmatched: 6.